This T cell receptor beta chain was documented in a study of radiotherapy plus CTLA-4 blockade in lung cancer. This clone occurred a few times. Its antigen is not identified. TCRdb's copy holds only in-frame clones and misses some; the assay was immunoSEQ multiplex PCR. The sample holds approximately 82,000 clones; about 85% are singletons and the top ten take 13% to 15%. Findings and limits, study-wide: After radiotherapy and ipilimumab, tumor-derived clones expanded in peripheral blood.

The TCR originated in a human donor with non-small cell lung cancer that progressed on radiotherapy plus ipilimumab. The sample in question was peripheral blood, obtained from a patient treated with radiotherapy plus ipilimumab.

The CDR3 protein is CASSQDVGTASGEKLFF. CDR3 nucleotides: TGTGCCAGCAGCCAAGATGTTGGGACGGCGTCGGGGGAAAAACTGTTTTTT. This chain links TRBV14 with TRBJ1-4; D is possibly TRBD1 (5 bases). Per the germline V gene, CDR1 is SGHDN and CDR2 is FVKESK. The CDR3 has 17 amino acids. V was cut by 0 bases and J by 8 bases, with 19 bases left in between.